The source of this TCR beta chain is a study of T cells in Graves' hyperthyroidism and ophthalmopathy. From RNA transcripts, TCR beta CDR3 regions were amplified. Primed by the HTBI set, a first-round RT-PCR was run on the TCR CDR3. TCRdb re-called the multiplex PCR reads through MiXCR, storing one row per CDR3 protein. The sample includes around 560,000 distinct CDR3 sequences, roughly a sixth of them seen just once. The CDR3 runs to 16 residues. Germline CDR1 and CDR2: SGHVS and FQNEAQ. Deletions cut 1 base from V and 0 bases from J, with 13 bases between. This clonotype was seen only a few times. The sample consisted of blood. The source is a woman between 18 and 30 years old with Graves' hyperthyroidism. The rearrangement joins TRBV7-8 to TRBJ2-7; D may be TRBD2 (5 bases). The CDR3 spells CASSLGSSGPSYEQYF. The DNA of the CDR3 is TGTGCCAGCAGCTTAGGGTCCAGCGGCCCCTCCTACGAGCAGTACTTC.